The present T cell receptor beta chain was sequenced within a study of blood T cells in healthy people across ages. Study-level points and caveats: For the donors, CMV status was unknown and possibly confounded expanded clonotype changes.

Each donor's blood draw was approximately 10 milliliters of peripheral blood. Total RNA extracted from each sample amounted to at least 6 micrograms. This CDR3 is 16 amino acids long. Through a sample-barcoded 5' primer and a J-beta primer mix, a second PCR was run for roughly 6 to 11 cycles. Every cDNA was tagged by a template-switch adaptor with 12 random nucleotides. One entry per CDR3 protein, called by TCRdb with MiXCR from the 5' RACE reads. The sample yields under 2,000,000 distinct CDR3 sequences, around half seen once. This clonotype appeared a few times. What it binds is unknown. Sequencing was performed on blood. The receptor's source is a woman aged 40 to 50 in good health. The rearrangement uses TRBV21-1 and TRBJ2-4. TRBV21-1 is given as a pseudogene. As DNA, the CDR3 is TGTGCCAGCAGCAACTTTAGAGGGATAGCCAAAAACATTCAGTACTTC. Amino acids: CASSNFRGIAKNIQYF.